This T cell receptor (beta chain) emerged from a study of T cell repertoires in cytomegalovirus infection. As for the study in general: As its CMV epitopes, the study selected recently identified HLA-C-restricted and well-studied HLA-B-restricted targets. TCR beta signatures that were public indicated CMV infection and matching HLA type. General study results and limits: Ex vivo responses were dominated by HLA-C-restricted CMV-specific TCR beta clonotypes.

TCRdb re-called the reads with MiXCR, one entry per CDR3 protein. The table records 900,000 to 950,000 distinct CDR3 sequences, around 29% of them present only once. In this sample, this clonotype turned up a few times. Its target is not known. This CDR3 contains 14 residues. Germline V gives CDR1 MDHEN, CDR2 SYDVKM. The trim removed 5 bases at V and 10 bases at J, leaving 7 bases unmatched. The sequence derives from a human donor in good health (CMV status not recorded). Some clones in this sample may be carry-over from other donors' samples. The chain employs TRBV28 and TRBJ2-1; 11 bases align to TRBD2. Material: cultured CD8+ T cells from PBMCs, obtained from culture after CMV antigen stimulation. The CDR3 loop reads CASSRGTSGWEQFF. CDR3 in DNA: TGTGCCAGCAGTCGGGGGACTAGCGGATGGGAGCAGTTCTTC.